This TCR beta chain originates from a study of cytomegalovirus exposure and HLA in healthy donors. The PCR employed 60 Vbeta primers together with 13 Jbeta primers. Measured with immunoSEQ multiplex PCR; TCRdb has only the in-frame clones, and not every one. The sample includes roughly 100,000 clones, more than 65% of them seen just once. CDR1 is SGHTA, CDR2 FQGNSA, per germline. The CDR3 length is 16 residues. Between the trimmed V and J ends, which lost 5 bases and 1 base, there was a span of 15 bases. The sequence derives from a man younger than 40 in good health and CMV-seronegative. The source material was PBMCs. This chain joins TRBV7-2 and TRBJ1-5; possibly TRBD1 for D (6 bases). The CDR3 DNA reads TGTGCCAGCAGCAAAACGACAGGTTGGAGCAATCAGCCCCAGCATTTT. It yields the protein CASSKTTGWSNQPQHF.